This T cell receptor (beta chain) was found in a study of technical replicates of blood from a few donors. V trimming: 5 bases; J trimming: 5 bases; junction bases outside the gene matches: 8. This CDR3 has 13 amino acids. Germline values: CDR1 SQVTM, CDR2 ANQGSEA. Produced via immunoSEQ multiplex PCR; TCRdb's table is partial and in-frame only. Among fewer than 90,000 clones listed, about 93% were seen once. This sequence joins TRBV29-1 and TRBJ2-5; 7 bases agree with TRBD2. Sequencing was performed on T cells isolated from PBMCs. The TCR originated in a human donor in good health. The CDR3 coding sequence is TGCAGCGTTACCGGGAGTAGCGGGGAGACCCAGTACTTC. It is translated as CSVTGSSGETQYF.